Below, 17 T cell receptor beta chains from the same sample are listed, as sequenced in a study of T cells in Graves' hyperthyroidism and ophthalmopathy. TCR beta CDR3 region amplification was performed from RNA transcripts. HTBI primers drove first-round RT-PCR of the TCR CDR3. TCRdb passed the multiplex PCR reads through MiXCR, listing each CDR3 protein once. The sample lists around 690,000 distinct CDR3 sequences, 17% occurring once. Sequencing was done on a sample of blood. The receptors were sampled from a man between 45 and 60 years old with Graves' hyperthyroidism.

The sample holds a few counts of this clonotype. The chain has TRBV5-1 and TRBJ2-1; D is perhaps TRBD1 (6 bases). The CDR3 has 16 amino acids. Germline V gene data show CDR1 as SGHRS and CDR2 as YFSETQ. V lost 1 base to trimming and J lost 4 bases, with 15 bases between them. CDR3 DNA: TGCGCCAGCAGCTTGCTGGGGGCGGATCTATACAATGAGCAGTTCTTC. It specifies CASSLLGADLYNEQFF.

This clonotype was seen only a few times. The rearrangement joins TRBV19 to TRBJ2-3; D assignment may be TRBD1 or TRBD2 (5 bases each). Trimming cost V 4 bases and J 2 bases, with 16 bases left between them. This CDR3 is 16 amino acids long. Germline values: CDR1 LNHDA, CDR2 SQIVND (reference sequence). The CDR3 here is CASSTPTGRYTDTQYF. The CDR3 region has the DNA TGTGCCAGTAGTACGCCGACGGGGCGCTACACAGATACGCAGTATTTT. Together with reference TRBV19 and TRBJ2-3, the CDR3 gives the full variable domain: DGGITQSPKYLFRKEGQNVTLSCEQNLNHDAMYWYRQDPGQGLRLIYYSQIVNDFQKGDIAEGYSVSREKKESFPLTVTSAQKNPTAFYLCASSTPTGRYTDTQYFGPGTRLTVL.

Ten or more counts support this clonotype. The chain couples TRBV27 to TRBJ2-7; D is ambiguous. Trimming pared 5 bases from V and 2 bases from J, leaving 7 bases between. The CDR3 runs 12 residues. Germline V gene sequence: CDR1 MNHEY, CDR2 SMNVEV (reference sequence). CDR3 loop: CASSSLAYEQYF. For the CDR3, the DNA is TGTGCCAGCAGTAGTCTGGCCTACGAGCAGTACTTC.

This clonotype has ten or more counts. This chain links TRBV28 with TRBJ2-1; TRBD2 matches 7 bases. V lost 2 bases to trimming and J lost 5 bases; unmatched junction nucleotides: 6. The CDR3 runs to 15 residues. Germline V gene data show CDR1 as MDHEN and CDR2 as SYDVKM. CDR3 nucleotides: TGTGCCAGCAGTTTAGGCGGGAGTGGGAACAATGAGCAGTTCTTC. This translates into CASSLGGSGNNEQFF. The full variable domain, its missing parts supplied by reference TRBV28 and TRBJ2-1, is DVKVTQSSRYLVKRTGEKVFLECVQDMDHENMFWYRQDPGLGLRLIYFSYDVKMKEKGDIPEGYSVSREKKERFSLILESASTNQTSMYLCASSLGGSGNNEQFFGPGTRLTVL.

This clonotype was found many times. V is TRBV5-1 and J is TRBJ2-1; possible D gene TRBD2, 5 bases. Between the trimmed V and J ends, which lost 4 bases and 6 bases, there was a span of 17 bases. Germline values: CDR1 SGHRS, CDR2 YFSETQ. The CDR3 totals 15 residues. CDR3 protein: CASSPPRAGVNEQFF. The CDR3 bases are TGCGCCAGCAGCCCACCGAGGGCCGGTGTCAATGAGCAGTTCTTC.

The J gene is TRBJ1-1, the V gene TRBV7-2; D is unresolved. Germline CDR1 SGHTA, CDR2 FQGNSA. V lost 3 bases and J lost 3, with 5 bases in between. CDR3 size: 12 residues. The CDR3 DNA sequence: TGTGCCAGCAGCTTTACAGACACTGAAGCTTTCTTT. This encodes CASSFTDTEAFF.

In regard to this clonotype: One junction end disagrees with the germline gene, perhaps due to a read error. The rearrangement joins TRBV25-1 to TRBJ2-2, with D perhaps being TRBD1 or TRBD2 (5 bases each). This CDR3 is built from 15 residues. Germline V gene lookup returns CDR1 MGHDK and CDR2 SYGVNS. CDR3 DNA sequence: TGTGCCGGCAGTGACCTCCGGGACGGCAAAAAATGGCTGTTTTTT. Amino acids: CAGSDLRDGKKWLFF.

The gene calls are TRBV19 and TRBJ2-1, with 11 bases fitting TRBD2. V shed 2 bases and J 4 bases; nucleotides not matched to a gene: 1. CDR3 length equals 15 residues. Germline CDR1 is LNHDA and CDR2 is SQIVND (reference sequence). The CDR3 DNA sequence: TGTGCCAGTAGTATATGGACTAGCGGGTACAATGAGCAGTTCTTC. This codes for CASSIWTSGYNEQFF.

V usage is TRBV7-2 and J usage is TRBJ1-4, with D maybe TRBD1 (5 bases). Germline values: CDR1 SGHTA, CDR2 FQGNSA. The CDR3 contains 16 residues. Trimming pared 5 bases from V and 8 bases from J, leaving 21 bases between. The DNA for the CDR3 is TGTGCCAGCAGCAGCTATGGATGGGGGGAATCAGAAAAACTGTTTTTT. This translates into CASSSYGWGESEKLFF.

In its sample, this clonotype was seen a few times. It is unclear where the CDR3 begins or ends on the DNA, so no DNA is shown, and the CDR3 is as TCRdb lists it. J is TRBJ2-7 and V is TRBV5-1; TRBD1, the table's D call, lacks a check against the DNA. Germline V gives CDR1 SGHRS, CDR2 YFSETQ. A total of 18 residues make up the CDR3, ends included. CDR3 residues: CASSAKSRTVRRDSEQYF.

The V call is TRBV20-1, the J call TRBJ1-5; D unresolved. The CDR3 sequence is 12 residues long. V gave up 8 bases and J gave up 7 bases, with 15 bases separating them. From germline, CDR1 is DFQATT and CDR2 SNEGSKA (reference sequence). The CDR3 loop is CSPFGHGQPQHF. As DNA, the CDR3 is TGCAGTCCCTTCGGGCACGGGCAGCCCCAGCATTTT.

In this sample, this clonotype turned up a few times. The chain is built from TRBV19 and TRBJ2-1; TRBD2 might be the D (6 bases). The CDR3 totals 14 residues. Germline CDR1 and CDR2: LNHDA and SQIVND (reference sequence). Trimming took off 3 bases at V and 4 bases at J, with 10 bases between the two ends. This chain's CDR3 is CASSIPSAYNEQFF. CDR3 coding DNA: TGTGCCAGTAGTATTCCTAGCGCTTACAATGAGCAGTTCTTC.

This clonotype was seen at least ten times. The gene calls are TRBV27 and TRBJ1-2; D unclear. Germline CDR1 reads MNHEY; CDR2 reads SMNVEV (reference sequence). The V and J ends lost 6 bases and 2 bases respectively, with 13 bases between them. The CDR3 covers 14 residues. CDR3 nucleotide sequence: TGTGCCAGCAGACCTTCGGGTCAGAACTATGGCTACACCTTC. Translating it yields CASRPSGQNYGYTF.

This clonotype has at least ten counts. The chain combines TRBV19 with TRBJ1-2; possibly TRBD1 for D (6 bases). The V end was cut by 5 bases, the J end by 4 bases, with 11 bases between. Germline V gives CDR1 LNHDA, CDR2 SQIVND (reference sequence). The CDR3 is made up of 13 amino acids. This CDR3 reads CASSEQGGYGYTF. The CDR3 DNA reads TGTGCCAGTAGTGAACAGGGTGGCTATGGCTACACCTTC.

This sequence joins TRBV20-1 and TRBJ2-3; 10 bases align to TRBD2. With V trimmed by 3 bases and J by 5 bases, 20 bases remained unmatched. Germline CDR1 reads DFQATT; CDR2 reads SNEGSKA (reference sequence). This CDR3 contains 19 residues. CDR3 DNA sequence: TGCAGTGCTAGTAGCGGGAGGCCGATTGTTGTACTAGCAAGAGATACGCAGTATTTT. It codes for CSASSGRPIVVLARDTQYF.

This clonotype has just a few counts. The V gene is TRBV7-2, the J gene TRBJ1-2, with TRBD1 matching over 9 bases. J gave up 5 bases and V 4 bases, and 11 bases lay outside the gene matches. There are 16 residues in the CDR3. The germline V gene has CDR1 SGHTA and CDR2 FQGNSA. CDR3 bases: TGTGCCAGCAGCTCCCAGGGACAGGGACGAAAATATGGCTACACCTTC. Its protein is CASSSQGQGRKYGYTF.

This clonotype has a handful of counts. The chain employs TRBV7-9 and TRBJ2-2; D remains unclear. The CDR3 runs 14 residues. Trimming removed 6 bases from V and 0 bases from J, with 8 bases in between. The germline gives CDR1 SEHNR, CDR2 FQNEAQ (reference sequence). CDR3 DNA: TGTGCCAGCAGTAGAACACCGAACACCGGGGAGCTGTTTTTT. Translated: CASSRTPNTGELFF.